This T cell receptor (beta chain) stems from a study of blood T cell repertoires in COVID-19. Germline CDR1 and CDR2: SGHRS and YFSETQ. The CDR3 is 14 residues long. V was clipped by 1 base and J by 1 base, with 8 bases between them. Those who participated ranged in age from about 18 to 95 years and resided in 20 to 25 US areas. Researchers sorted participants into cohorts using their self-reported clinical history. Per the study methods: Amplifying reference gene primers gave estimates of nucleated cell counts. Clones were sequenced by immunoSEQ multiplex PCR, and TCRdb holds only the in-frame ones, with some missing. V and J calls plus clone size are reproduced from that table; the DNA served to infer D and trimming. The sample records 200,000 or so clones, about nine tenths being singletons.

Sequencing was performed on PBMCs or T cells enriched from blood (not recorded which). This chain uses TRBV5-1 with TRBJ1-2; D ambiguous. This TCR was recovered from a woman aged 40 to 50 with acute COVID-19. CDR3: CASSLHRDNYGYTF. CDR3 nucleotide sequence: TGCGCCAGCAGCTTGCACAGAGATAACTATGGCTACACCTTC.